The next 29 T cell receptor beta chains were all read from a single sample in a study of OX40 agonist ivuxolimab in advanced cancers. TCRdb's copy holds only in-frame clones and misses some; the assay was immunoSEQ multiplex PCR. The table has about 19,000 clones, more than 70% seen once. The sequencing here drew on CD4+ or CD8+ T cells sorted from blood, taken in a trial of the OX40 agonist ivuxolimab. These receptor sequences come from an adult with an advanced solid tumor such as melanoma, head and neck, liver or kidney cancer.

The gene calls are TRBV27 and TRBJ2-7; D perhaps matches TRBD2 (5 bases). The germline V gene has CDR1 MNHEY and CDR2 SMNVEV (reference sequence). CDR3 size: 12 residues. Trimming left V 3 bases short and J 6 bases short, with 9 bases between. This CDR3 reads CASSFGIGEQYF. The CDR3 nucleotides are TGTGCCAGCAGTTTCGGGATTGGCGAGCAGTACTTC.

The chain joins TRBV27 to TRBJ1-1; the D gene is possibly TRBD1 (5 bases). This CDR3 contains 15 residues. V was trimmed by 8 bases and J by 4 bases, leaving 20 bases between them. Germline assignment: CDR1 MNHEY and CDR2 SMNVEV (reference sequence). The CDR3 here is CASGSQVAVRTEAFF. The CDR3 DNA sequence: TGTGCCAGCGGTTCACAGGTGGCGGTCCGCACTGAAGCTTTCTTT.

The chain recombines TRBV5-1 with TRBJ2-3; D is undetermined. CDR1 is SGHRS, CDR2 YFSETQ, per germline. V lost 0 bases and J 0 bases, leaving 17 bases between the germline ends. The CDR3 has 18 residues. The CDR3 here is CASSLALSGPASTDTQYF. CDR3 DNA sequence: TGCGCCAGCAGCTTGGCCTTATCAGGCCCAGCTAGCACAGATACGCAGTATTTT.

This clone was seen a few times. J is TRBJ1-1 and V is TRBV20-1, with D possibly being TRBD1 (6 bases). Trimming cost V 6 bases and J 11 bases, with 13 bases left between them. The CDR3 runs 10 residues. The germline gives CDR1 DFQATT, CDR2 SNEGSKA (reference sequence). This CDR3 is CSALDSSAFF. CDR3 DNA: TGCAGTGCCTTGGACAGCTCCGCTTTCTTT.

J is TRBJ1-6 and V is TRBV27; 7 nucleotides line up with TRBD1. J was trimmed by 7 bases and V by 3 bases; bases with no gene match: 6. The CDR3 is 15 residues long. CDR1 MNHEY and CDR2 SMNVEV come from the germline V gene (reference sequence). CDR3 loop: CASSLTGSKNSPLHF. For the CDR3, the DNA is TGTGCCAGCAGTTTGACAGGGAGTAAAAATTCACCCCTCCACTTT.

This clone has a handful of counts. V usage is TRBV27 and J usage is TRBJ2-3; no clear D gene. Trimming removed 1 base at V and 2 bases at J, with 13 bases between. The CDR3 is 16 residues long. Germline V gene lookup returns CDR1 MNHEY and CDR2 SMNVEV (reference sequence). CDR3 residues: CASSLYPSITTDTQYF. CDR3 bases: TGTGCCAGCAGTTTATACCCCTCTATAACCACAGATACGCAGTATTTT.

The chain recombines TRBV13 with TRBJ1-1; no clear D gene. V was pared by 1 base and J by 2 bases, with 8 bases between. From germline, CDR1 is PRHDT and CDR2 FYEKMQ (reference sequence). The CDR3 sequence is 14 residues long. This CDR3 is CASSLDGLNTEAFF. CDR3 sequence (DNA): TGTGCCAGCAGCTTAGATGGGCTAAACACTGAAGCTTTCTTT.

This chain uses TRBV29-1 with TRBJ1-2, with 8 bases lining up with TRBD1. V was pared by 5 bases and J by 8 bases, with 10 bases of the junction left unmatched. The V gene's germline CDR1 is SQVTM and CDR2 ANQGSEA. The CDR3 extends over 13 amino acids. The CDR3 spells CSVPFGQGSGYTF. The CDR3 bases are TGCAGCGTTCCCTTTGGACAGGGAAGCGGCTACACCTTC.

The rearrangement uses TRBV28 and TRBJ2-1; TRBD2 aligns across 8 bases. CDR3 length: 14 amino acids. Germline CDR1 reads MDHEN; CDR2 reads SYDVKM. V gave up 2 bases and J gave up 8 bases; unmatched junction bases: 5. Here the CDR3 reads CASSLTSGRDEQFF. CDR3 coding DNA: TGTGCCAGCAGTTTAACTAGCGGTAGGGATGAGCAGTTCTTC.

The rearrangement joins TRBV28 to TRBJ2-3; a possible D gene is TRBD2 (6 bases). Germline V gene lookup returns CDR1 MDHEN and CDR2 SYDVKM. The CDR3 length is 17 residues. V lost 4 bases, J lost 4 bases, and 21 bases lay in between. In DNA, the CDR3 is TGTGCCAGCAGTTCCCCCGGGTATGCGGGATGGTCAGATACGCAGTATTTT. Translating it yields CASSSPGYAGWSDTQYF.

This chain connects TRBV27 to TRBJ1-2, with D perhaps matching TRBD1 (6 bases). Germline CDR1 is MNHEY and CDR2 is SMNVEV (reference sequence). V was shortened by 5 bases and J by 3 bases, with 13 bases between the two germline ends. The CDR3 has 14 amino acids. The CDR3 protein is CASSPPGVYYGYTF. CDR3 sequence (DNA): TGTGCCAGCAGTCCCCCAGGGGTGTACTATGGCTACACCTTC.

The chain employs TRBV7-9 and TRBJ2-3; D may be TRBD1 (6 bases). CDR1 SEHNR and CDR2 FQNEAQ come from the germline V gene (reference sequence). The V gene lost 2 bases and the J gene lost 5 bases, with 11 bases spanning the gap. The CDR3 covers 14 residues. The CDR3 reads CASSLWLDRDTQYF. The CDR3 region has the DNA TGTGCCAGCAGCTTATGGCTGGACAGAGATACGCAGTATTTT.

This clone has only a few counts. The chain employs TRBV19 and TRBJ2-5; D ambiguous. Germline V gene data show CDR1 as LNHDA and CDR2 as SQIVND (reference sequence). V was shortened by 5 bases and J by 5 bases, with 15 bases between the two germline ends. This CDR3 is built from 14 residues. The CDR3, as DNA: TGTGCCAGTAGTGAAAAGGGAATAATGGAGACCCAGTACTTC. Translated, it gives CASSEKGIMETQYF.

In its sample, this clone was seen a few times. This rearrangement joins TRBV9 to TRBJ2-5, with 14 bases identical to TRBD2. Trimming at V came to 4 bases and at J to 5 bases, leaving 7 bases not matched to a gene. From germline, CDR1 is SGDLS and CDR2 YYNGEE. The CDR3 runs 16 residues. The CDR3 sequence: CASSPGLAGGQETQYF. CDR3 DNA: TGTGCCAGCAGCCCCGGACTAGCGGGGGGCCAGGAGACCCAGTACTTC.

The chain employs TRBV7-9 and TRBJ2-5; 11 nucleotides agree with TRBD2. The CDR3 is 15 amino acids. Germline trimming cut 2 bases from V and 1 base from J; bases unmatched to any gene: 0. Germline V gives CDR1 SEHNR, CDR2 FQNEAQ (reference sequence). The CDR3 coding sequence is TGTGCCAGCAGCTTAACTAGCGGGGGCCAAGAGACCCAGTACTTC. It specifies CASSLTSGGQETQYF.

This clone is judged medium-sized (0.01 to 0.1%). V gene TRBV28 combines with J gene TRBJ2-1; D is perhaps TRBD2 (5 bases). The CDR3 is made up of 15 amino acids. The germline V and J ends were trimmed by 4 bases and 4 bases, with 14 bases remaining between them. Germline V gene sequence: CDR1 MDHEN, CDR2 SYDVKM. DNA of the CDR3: TGTGCCAGCAGTTCCATCAATACGGGGTACAATGAGCAGTTCTTC. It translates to CASSSINTGYNEQFF.

CDR3 residues: CASSLGQGIRNEQFF. The CDR3 bases are TGTGCCAGCAGCTTAGGACAGGGGATCCGAAATGAGCAGTTCTTC. The gene calls are TRBV7-6 and TRBJ2-1; TRBD1 aligns across 8 bases. The CDR3 contains 15 residues. V shed 1 base, J shed 7 bases, and the junction held 6 bases outside the gene matches. Germline values: CDR1 SGHVS, CDR2 FNYEAQ. The whole variable domain, remainder taken from reference TRBV7-6 and TRBJ2-1, is GAGVSQSPRYKVTKRGQDVALRCDPISGHVSLYWYRQALGQGPEFLTYFNYEAQQDKSGLPNDRFSAERPEGSISTLTIQRTEQRDSAMYRCASSLGQGIRNEQFFGPGTRLTVL.

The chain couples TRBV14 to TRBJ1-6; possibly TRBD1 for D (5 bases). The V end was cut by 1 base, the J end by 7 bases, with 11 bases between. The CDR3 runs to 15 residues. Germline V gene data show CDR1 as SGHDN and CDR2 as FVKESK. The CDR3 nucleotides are TGTGCCAGCAGCCAAGTATGGGGCGGGAATTCACCCCTCCACTTT. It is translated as CASSQVWGGNSPLHF.

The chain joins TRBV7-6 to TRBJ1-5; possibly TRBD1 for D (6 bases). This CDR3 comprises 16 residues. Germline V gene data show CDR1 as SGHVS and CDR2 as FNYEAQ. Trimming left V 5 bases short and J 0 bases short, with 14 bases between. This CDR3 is CASSLGGSYSNQPQHF. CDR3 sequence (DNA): TGTGCCAGCAGCCTAGGGGGGAGTTATAGCAATCAGCCCCAGCATTTT.

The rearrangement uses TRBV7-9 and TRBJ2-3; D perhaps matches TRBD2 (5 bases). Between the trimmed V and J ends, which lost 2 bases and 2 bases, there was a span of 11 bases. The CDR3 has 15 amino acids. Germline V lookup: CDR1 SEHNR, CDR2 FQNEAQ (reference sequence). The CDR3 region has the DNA TGTGCCAGCAGCTTACAGGTGGGAGTCACAGATACGCAGTATTTT. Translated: CASSLQVGVTDTQYF.

The CDR3 region is CASSQLNNEQFF. Here the CDR3 DNA reads TGTGCCAGCAGTCAACTAAACAATGAGCAGTTCTTC. V usage is TRBV6-5 and J usage is TRBJ2-1; the D is unclear. V was clipped by 5 bases and J by 5 bases, with 7 bases between them. This CDR3 region has 12 residues. CDR1 MNHEY and CDR2 SVGAGI come from the germline V gene.

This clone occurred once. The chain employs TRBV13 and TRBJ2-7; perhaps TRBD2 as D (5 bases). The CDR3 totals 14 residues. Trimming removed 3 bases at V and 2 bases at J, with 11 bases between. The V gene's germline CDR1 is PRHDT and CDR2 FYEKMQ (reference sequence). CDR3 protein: CASSFHHGTYEQYF. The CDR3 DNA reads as TGTGCCAGCAGCTTCCACCACGGGACCTACGAGCAGTACTTC. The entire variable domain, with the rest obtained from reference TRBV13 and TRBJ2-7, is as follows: AAGVIQSPRHLIKEKRETATLKCYPIPRHDTVYWYQQGPGQDPQFLISFYEKMQSDKGSIPDRFSAQQFSDYHSELNMSSLELGDSALYFCASSFHHGTYEQYFGPGTRLTVT.

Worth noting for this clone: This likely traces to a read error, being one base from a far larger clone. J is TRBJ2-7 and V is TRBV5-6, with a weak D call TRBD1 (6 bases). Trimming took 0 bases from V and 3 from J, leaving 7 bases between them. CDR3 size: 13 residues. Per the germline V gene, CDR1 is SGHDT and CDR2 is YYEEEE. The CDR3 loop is CASSLGQDYEQYF. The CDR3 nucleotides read TGTGCCAGCAGCTTGGGACAGGACTACGAGCAGTACTTC.

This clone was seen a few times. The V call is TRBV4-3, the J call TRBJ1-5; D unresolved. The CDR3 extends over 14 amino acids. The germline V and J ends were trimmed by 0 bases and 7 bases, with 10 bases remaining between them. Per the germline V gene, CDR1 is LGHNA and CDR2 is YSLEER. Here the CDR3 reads CASSQDWVRQPQHF. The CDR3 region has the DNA TGCGCCAGCAGCCAAGATTGGGTTCGCCAGCCCCAGCATTTT.

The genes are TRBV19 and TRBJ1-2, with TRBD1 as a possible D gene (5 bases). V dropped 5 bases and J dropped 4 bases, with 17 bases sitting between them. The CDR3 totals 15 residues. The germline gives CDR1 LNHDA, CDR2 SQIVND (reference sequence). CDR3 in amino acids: CASSALQVTGYGYTF. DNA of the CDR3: TGTGCCAGTAGTGCCTTACAGGTAACCGGCTATGGCTACACCTTC.

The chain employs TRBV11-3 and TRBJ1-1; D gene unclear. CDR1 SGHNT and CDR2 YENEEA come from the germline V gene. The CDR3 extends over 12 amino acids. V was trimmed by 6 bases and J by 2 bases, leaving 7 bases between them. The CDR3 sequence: CASRAANTEAFF. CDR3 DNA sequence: TGTGCCAGCAGGGCAGCCAACACTGAAGCTTTCTTT.

CDR3 residues: CASSPQEGVPYEQYF. The CDR3 DNA is TGCGCCAGCAGCCCCCAGGAGGGAGTACCCTACGAGCAGTACTTC. The V and J genes are TRBV5-1 and TRBJ2-7; D is perhaps TRBD2 (6 bases). Germline values: CDR1 SGHRS, CDR2 YFSETQ. The CDR3 is made up of 15 amino acids. Trimming took off 4 bases at V and 2 bases at J, with 16 bases between the two ends.

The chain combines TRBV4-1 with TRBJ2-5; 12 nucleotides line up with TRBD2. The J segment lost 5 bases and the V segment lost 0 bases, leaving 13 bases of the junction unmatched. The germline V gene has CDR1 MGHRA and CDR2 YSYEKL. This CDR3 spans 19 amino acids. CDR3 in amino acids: CASSQELFGLAGGLETQYF. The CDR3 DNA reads TGCGCCAGCAGCCAAGAATTATTTGGGCTAGCGGGAGGGCTGGAGACCCAGTACTTC.

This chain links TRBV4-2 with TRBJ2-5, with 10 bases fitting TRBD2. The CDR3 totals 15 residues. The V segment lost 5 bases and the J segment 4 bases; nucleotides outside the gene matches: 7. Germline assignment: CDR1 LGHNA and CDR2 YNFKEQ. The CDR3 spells CASSLLAGGGETQYF. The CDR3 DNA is TGTGCCAGCAGCTTATTAGCGGGAGGTGGAGAGACCCAGTACTTC.